One and the same sample provided the 32 T cell receptor beta chains below, sequenced in a study of blood T cell repertoires in COVID-19. Assay: immunoSEQ multiplex PCR; the TCRdb copy retains only in-frame clones and omits some. Seen here are roughly 20,000 clones, around 82% observed once, and the top ten hold roughly 12%. Sequencing was performed on peripheral blood. The receptor set was obtained from a man aged 60-69 years with active COVID-19.

The V call is TRBV11-2, the J call TRBJ2-2, with TRBD2 identical over 12 bases. With V trimmed by 1 base and J by 2 bases, 5 bases remained unmatched. CDR3 length equals 18 residues. Germline V gene lookup returns CDR1 SGHAT and CDR2 FQNNGV. CDR3 nucleotide sequence: TGTGCCAGCAGCTTAGTACTAGCGGGAGGTGGTAACACCGGGGAGCTGTTTTTT. This codes for CASSLVLAGGGNTGELFF.

This clone was counted a single time. The V gene is TRBV6-2 or TRBV6-3, the J gene TRBJ1-2; D remains unclear. CDR3 size: 13 residues. CDR1 and CDR2 (germline): MNHEY, SVGEGT. V lost 0 bases to trimming and J lost 5 bases, with 7 bases between them. The CDR3 loop reads CASSYSGVYGYTF. CDR3 DNA sequence: TGTGCCAGCAGTTACTCCGGGGTATATGGCTACACCTTC.

The chain employs TRBV30 and TRBJ1-5; D is unresolved. V was pared by 0 bases and J by 1 base, with 10 bases between. CDR1 and CDR2 (germline): GTSNPN, SVGIG (reference sequence). The CDR3 has 15 amino acids. The CDR3 here is CAWSVGPGSNQPQHF. The DNA of the CDR3 is TGTGCCTGGAGTGTGGGCCCGGGGAGCAATCAGCCCCAGCATTTT. Full variable domain (missing parts from reference TRBV30 and TRBJ1-5): SQTIHQWPATLVQPVGSPLSLECTVEGTSNPNLYWYRQAAGRGLQLLFYSVGIGQISSEVPQNLSASRPQDRQFILSSKKLLLSDSGFYLCAWSVGPGSNQPQHFGDGTRLSIL.

This rearrangement joins TRBV7-2 to TRBJ2-1; 9 nucleotides agree with TRBD2. This CDR3 region has 16 residues. Trimming cost V 4 bases and J 0 bases; bases outside gene matches: 4. The V gene's germline CDR1 is SGHTA and CDR2 FQGNSA. The CDR3 nucleotides are TGTGCCAGCAGCTCGCCGGGACTAGCCTCCTACAATGAGCAGTTCTTC. Translated: CASSSPGLASYNEQFF.

This chain links TRBV19 with TRBJ2-2, with D maybe TRBD2 (6 bases). Deletions cut 5 bases from V and 0 bases from J, with 19 bases between. The germline V gene has CDR1 LNHDA and CDR2 SQIVND (reference sequence). The CDR3 is made up of 18 amino acids. The CDR3 region is CASSPPGAGLANTGELFF. In DNA form, the CDR3 reads TGTGCCAGTAGTCCACCGGGAGCAGGGCTAGCGAACACCGGGGAGCTGTTTTTT.

The rearrangement links TRBV20-1 to TRBJ1-3; possibly TRBD1 for D (5 bases). The CDR3 has 13 amino acids. CDR1 and CDR2 from the germline V gene are DFQATT and SNEGSKA (reference sequence). V lost 3 bases to trimming and J lost 2 bases, with 8 bases between them. Here the CDR3 reads CSASSGPGNTIYF. CDR3 DNA sequence: TGCAGTGCTAGTTCAGGGCCTGGAAACACCATATATTTT.

The chain joins TRBV29-1 to TRBJ2-1, with TRBD2 matching 7 bases. V shed 1 base, J shed 0 bases, and the junction held 3 bases outside the gene matches. The CDR3 is 15 amino acids. Per germline, CDR1 SQVTM and CDR2 ANQGSEA. The CDR3 reads CSVEGSGFSYNEQFF. The CDR3 nucleotides read TGCAGCGTTGAAGGTAGCGGGTTCTCCTACAATGAGCAGTTCTTC.

The gene calls are TRBV3-1 (or the pseudogene TRBV3-2) and TRBJ2-3; D gene uncertain. V was cut by 1 base and J by 3 bases, with 5 bases left in between. CDR3 size: 13 residues. Germline V lookup: CDR1 LGHDT, CDR2 YNNKEL (reference sequence). The CDR3 sequence is CASSQGRTDTQYF. The CDR3 bases are TGTGCCAGCAGCCAAGGCAGGACAGATACGCAGTATTTT.

This clone is labeled medium-sized (0.01 to 0.1%). The chain has TRBV30 and TRBJ1-2; maybe TRBD1 (5 bases). Germline CDR1 reads GTSNPN; CDR2 reads SVGIG (reference sequence). CDR3 length: 13 amino acids. Trimming stripped 0 bases from V and 2 bases from J, with 7 bases between. CDR3 sequence: CAWSVSGNYGYTF. The CDR3 region has the DNA TGTGCCTGGAGTGTATCAGGGAACTATGGCTACACCTTC.

The chain combines TRBV7-3 with TRBJ1-5; D might be TRBD1 (5 bases). Trimming pared 5 bases from V and 0 bases from J, leaving 23 bases between. This CDR3 is built from 19 residues. The germline V gene encodes CDR1 SGHTA and CDR2 FQGTGA. CDR3 loop: CASSPPPGQGMYSNQPQHF. The CDR3 coding sequence is TGTGCCAGCAGCCCACCCCCCGGGCAGGGAATGTATAGCAATCAGCCCCAGCATTTT.

The rearrangement links TRBV9 to TRBJ1-4; TRBD1 matches 7 bases. After removal of 0 bases from V and 3 bases from J, the junction contained 8 bases not matched to a gene. Germline CDR1 SGDLS, CDR2 YYNGEE. The CDR3 sequence is 17 residues long. This chain's CDR3 is CASSVGDIGTANEKLFF. The CDR3 bases are TGTGCCAGCAGCGTAGGGGACATCGGGACAGCTAATGAAAAACTGTTTTTT.

The chain couples TRBV28 to TRBJ2-2; TRBD2 might be the D (6 bases). Germline V CDR1 and CDR2: MDHEN, SYDVKM. The CDR3 spans 18 residues. Between the trimmed V and J ends, which lost 5 bases and 7 bases, there was a span of 26 bases. CDR3 protein: CASSPIARPGLQSGELFF. Here the CDR3 DNA reads TGTGCCAGCAGTCCGATTGCCCGCCCGGGACTCCAAAGCGGGGAGCTGTTTTTT.

V gene TRBV19 combines with J gene TRBJ1-1; D gene ambiguous. Germline V gene lookup returns CDR1 LNHDA and CDR2 SQIVND (reference sequence). This CDR3 comprises 13 residues. V was clipped by 8 bases and J by 5 bases, with 15 bases between them. DNA of the CDR3: TGTGCCAGTGCCGGAGGGTTAGGAACTGAAGCTTTCTTT. Protein sequence: CASAGGLGTEAFF.

The gene calls are TRBV7-8 and TRBJ2-7; TRBD2 matches 14 bases. The germline V gene has CDR1 SGHVS and CDR2 FQNEAQ. With 5 bases clipped from V and 9 bases from J, the junction kept 15 bases outside the gene matches. This CDR3 is 17 amino acids long. CDR3 nucleotide sequence: TGTGCCAGCAGCATCAACCTCGGACTAGCGGGAGGCGGTGTGCAGTACTTC. It is translated as CASSINLGLAGGGVQYF.

J is TRBJ2-1 and V is TRBV15; maybe TRBD1 (6 bases). Trimming shortened V by 3 bases and J by 4 bases, and 13 bases separated the two germline ends. The CDR3 loop spans 15 amino acids. The V gene's germline CDR1 is LNHNV and CDR2 YYDKDF (reference sequence). CDR3 DNA sequence: TGTGCCACCAGCAGGGACCTCGGACAGTACAATGAGCAGTTCTTC. Encoded protein: CATSRDLGQYNEQFF.

This clone was seen just once. The chain links TRBV7-9 to TRBJ1-6; 9 bases are shared with TRBD1. The CDR3 has 18 amino acids. Germline V gene data show CDR1 as SEHNR and CDR2 as FQNEAQ (reference sequence). Trimming removed 3 bases from V and 0 bases from J; junction bases left unmatched: 6. For the CDR3, the DNA is TGTGCCAGCAGCTTGGGACAGGGACTCGGCTCCTATAATTCACCCCTCCACTTT. Amino acid sequence: CASSLGQGLGSYNSPLHF.

This sequence joins TRBV21-1 and TRBJ2-1; the D segment call TRBD2 is taken from the table without a DNA check. TRBV21-1 constitutes a pseudogene. CDR3 length equals 19 residues. The CDR3 bases are TGTGCCAGCAGCAAAAATTATGGGACTAGCGGGAGTCAGAACAATGAGCAGTTCTTC. Residues: CASSKNYGTSGSQNNEQFF.

This rearrangement joins TRBV7-3 to TRBJ1-1, with 9 bases lining up with TRBD1. Germline assignment: CDR1 SGHTA and CDR2 FQGTGA. V lost 10 bases and J lost 0; bases outside the gene matches: 6. The CDR3 is 14 residues long. CDR3 sequence: CATTGGRLNTEAFF. CDR3 DNA sequence: TGTGCCACCACAGGGGGCCGGTTGAACACTGAAGCTTTCTTT.

This chain links TRBV19 with TRBJ2-7, with 10 bases matching TRBD1. Per the germline V gene, CDR1 is LNHDA and CDR2 is SQIVND (reference sequence). CDR3 length equals 15 residues. V was pared by 5 bases and J by 2 bases, with 6 bases of the junction left unmatched. The chain's CDR3 is CASSAGTGVTYEQYF. The DNA of the CDR3 is TGTGCCAGTAGTGCGGGGACAGGGGTTACCTACGAGCAGTACTTC.

The CDR3 DNA reads as TGTGCCAGCGGTCCGCGGGAGGGAGCCTATCAGCCCCAGCATTTT. Translation: CASGPREGAYQPQHF. The J gene is TRBJ1-5, the V gene TRBV2, with D uncertain. The CDR3 covers 15 residues. CDR1 is SNHLY and CDR2 is FYNNEI in the germline V gene. With 8 bases removed from V and 5 bases from J, the gap between germline ends came to 19 bases.

This clone has just one count. CDR3 sequence (DNA): TGTGCCAGCAGTAAAGGGGTGACAGGGGTAGGGAACACTGAAGCTTTCTTT. It specifies CASSKGVTGVGNTEAFF. The rearrangement links TRBV6-1 to TRBJ1-1; 8 bases match TRBD1. V was pared by 5 bases and J by 1 base, with 12 bases of the junction left unmatched. Germline CDR1 reads MNHNS; CDR2 reads SASEGT. There are 17 residues in the CDR3.

The gene calls are TRBV5-4 and TRBJ2-3, with 14 nucleotides matching TRBD2. Looked up from germline, CDR1 is SGHNT and CDR2 is YYREEE (reference sequence). The CDR3 runs 18 residues. V dropped 0 bases and J dropped 3; count of bases not matched to a gene: 6. The CDR3 nucleotides read TGTGCCAGCAGCTTGGGATTTGGGACTAGCGGGAGAACAGATACGCAGTATTTT. Its translation is CASSLGFGTSGRTDTQYF.

This clone occurred once. The V call is TRBV7-9, the J call TRBJ2-3; a possible D gene is TRBD2 (6 bases). The CDR3 has 15 amino acids. The V gene lost 5 bases and the J gene lost 0 bases, with 12 bases spanning the gap. CDR1 and CDR2 from the germline V gene are SEHNR and FQNEAQ (reference sequence). CDR3 protein: CASSQRVSSTDTQYF. As DNA, the CDR3 is TGTGCCAGCAGCCAGCGGGTTTCTAGCACAGATACGCAGTATTTT.

This clone was counted a few times. The chain carries TRBV27 and TRBJ2-7, with 7 bases aligning to TRBD2. Germline V gives CDR1 MNHEY, CDR2 SMNVEV (reference sequence). The V gene end was trimmed by 2 bases and the J gene end by 7 bases; junction bases not matched to a gene: 17. This CDR3 comprises 17 residues. The CDR3 nucleotides read TGTGCCAGCAGTTTAGTAGAAACTAGCGCCACAATCCAGGAGCAGTACTTC. It codes for CASSLVETSATIQEQYF.

Comment on this clone: The germline gene is not matched at one end of the junction; a read error may be the cause. This chain connects TRBV7-7 to TRBJ1-1, with D possibly being TRBD1 (5 bases). Looked up from germline, CDR1 is SSHAT and CDR2 is FNYEAQ (reference sequence). This CDR3 spans 13 amino acids. The CDR3 DNA follows: TGTGCTAGCAGTAACGACAGGAACACTGAAGCTTTCTTT. It encodes CASSNDRNTEAFF.

V usage is TRBV9 and J usage is TRBJ2-5, with 8 bases lining up with TRBD1. Germline V CDR1 and CDR2: SGDLS, YYNGEE. With V trimmed by 3 bases and J by 5 bases, 9 bases remained unmatched. The CDR3 runs 15 residues. The DNA for the CDR3 is TGTGCCAGCAGCGCATCCAGGGGGCCCGGGGAGACCCAGTACTTC. It encodes CASSASRGPGETQYF.

The chain is built from TRBV5-1 and TRBJ2-7, with 9 bases that match TRBD2. The CDR3 extends over 15 amino acids. Trimming at V came to 4 bases and at J to 2 bases, leaving 7 bases not matched to a gene. CDR1 and CDR2 from the germline V gene are SGHRS and YFSETQ. CDR3 sequence: CASSRLAGTAYEQYF. DNA for the CDR3: TGCGCCAGCAGCCGCCTAGCGGGGACCGCCTACGAGCAGTACTTC.

V usage is TRBV12-5 and J usage is TRBJ1-3, with D possibly TRBD1 on 5 matching bases. Germline CDR1 and CDR2: LGHNT and FRNRAP. V was shortened by 1 base and J by 4 bases, with 11 bases between the two germline ends. The CDR3 contains 15 residues. For the CDR3, the DNA is TGTGCTAGTGGTTTGGGGGGACTATCGGGAAACACCATATATTTT. Translation: CASGLGGLSGNTIYF. Filled out from reference TRBV12-5 and TRBJ1-3, the complete variable domain reads DARVTQTPRHKVTEMGQEVTMRCQPILGHNTVFWYRQTMMQGLELLAYFRNRAPLDDSGMPKDRFSAEMPDATLATLKIQPSEPRDSAVYFCASGLGGLSGNTIYFGEGSWLTVV.

This clone qualifies as large. The rearrangement uses TRBV27 and TRBJ2-2; 9 nucleotides line up with TRBD2. The CDR3 is made up of 16 amino acids. The V gene's germline CDR1 is MNHEY and CDR2 SMNVEV (reference sequence). J lost 7 bases, V lost 1 base, and 7 bases had no gene match. CDR3 protein: CASSLFPSGMIGELFF. For the CDR3, the DNA is TGTGCCAGCAGTTTATTTCCTAGCGGGATGATCGGGGAGCTGTTTTTT.

This chain connects TRBV3-1 (or the pseudogene TRBV3-2) to TRBJ2-5; 12 bases match TRBD2. This CDR3 contains 19 residues. The germline CDR1 and CDR2 sequences are LGHDT and YNNKEL (reference sequence). V was clipped by 2 bases and J by 3 bases; unmatched bases: 13. The CDR3 spells CASSQRASGRAVLEETQYF. Written as DNA, the CDR3 is TGTGCCAGCAGCCAAAGGGCTAGCGGGAGGGCGGTTCTCGAAGAGACCCAGTACTTC.

This clone was counted between two and nine times. The chain recombines TRBV19 with TRBJ2-1; 9 nucleotides agree with TRBD2. CDR1 and CDR2 from the germline V gene are LNHDA and SQIVND (reference sequence). J was trimmed by 4 bases and V by 7 bases; bases with no gene match: 8. The CDR3 covers 15 residues. In nucleotides, the CDR3 is TGTGCCAGTACCAGCGGGACTAGCCGTTACAATGAGCAGTTCTTC. It is translated as CASTSGTSRYNEQFF. Together with reference TRBV19 and TRBJ2-1, the CDR3 gives the full variable domain: DGGITQSPKYLFRKEGQNVTLSCEQNLNHDAMYWYRQDPGQGLRLIYYSQIVNDFQKGDIAEGYSVSREKKESFPLTVTSAQKNPTAFYLCASTSGTSRYNEQFFGPGTRLTVL.

The chain links TRBV18 to TRBJ2-3, with D possibly TRBD1 on 5 matching bases. Trimming removed 5 bases at V and 2 bases at J, with 14 bases between. The germline V gene encodes CDR1 KGHSH and CDR2 LQKENI. This CDR3 is 15 amino acids long. CDR3 nucleotide sequence: TGTGCCAGCTCAGAAGGACACACCGACACAGATACGCAGTATTTT. Protein sequence: CASSEGHTDTDTQYF. The full variable domain, in which reference TRBV18 and TRBJ2-3 provide the parts outside the CDR3, is NAGVMQNPRHLVRRRGQEARLRCSPMKGHSHVYWYRQLPEEGLKFMVYLQKENIIDESGMPKERFSAEFPKEGPSILRIQQVVRGDSAAYFCASSEGHTDTDTQYFGPGTRLTVL.